These 17 T cell receptor beta chains share one sample of origin, sequenced in a study of shared T cell receptors in the human thymus. TCRdb's table, derived via immunoSEQ multiplex PCR, lists solely in-frame clones and lacks some. This sample yields over 350,000 clones, of which 95% are seen a single time; 0.015% to 0.02% belongs to the top ten. Sequences were obtained from thymocytes. All receptors come from a human donor.

The gene calls are TRBV30 and TRBJ2-1; no clear D. The CDR3 is 18 amino acids. CDR1 and CDR2 from the germline V gene are GTSNPN and SVGIG (reference sequence). Trimming left V 1 base short and J 4 bases short, with 23 bases between. The CDR3 loop reads CAWSGLKGDVWVYNEQFF. The DNA for the CDR3 is TGTGCCTGGAGTGGGTTAAAAGGTGACGTCTGGGTTTACAATGAGCAGTTCTTC.

V gene TRBV25-1 combines with J gene TRBJ2-7, with 8 bases matching TRBD1. This CDR3 has 13 residues. V shed 5 bases and J 5 bases; nucleotides not matched to a gene: 5. Germline-derived CDR1 and CDR2 are MGHDK and SYGVNS. CDR3 residues: CASSPRGPHEQYF. The CDR3 DNA sequence: TGTGCCAGCAGTCCCAGGGGGCCTCACGAGCAGTACTTC.

CDR3 sequence reads: CASSLARGSVAFF. The CDR3 nucleotides are TGTGCCAGCAGCTTAGCGAGGGGCTCGGTAGCTTTCTTT. V usage is TRBV7-8 and J usage is TRBJ1-1; TRBD1 might be the D (5 bases). The CDR3 has 13 residues. V was cut by 0 bases and J by 10 bases, with 12 bases left in between. Germline CDR1 SGHVS, CDR2 FQNEAQ.

The chain links TRBV27 to TRBJ2-7; D unresolved. V was trimmed by 4 bases and J by 1 base, leaving 11 bases between them. The V gene's germline CDR1 is MNHEY and CDR2 SMNVEV (reference sequence). CDR3 length: 14 amino acids. The CDR3 region has the DNA TGTGCCAGCAGTTCCTTGCCAGTTTCCTACGAGCAGTACTTC. This sequence encodes CASSSLPVSYEQYF.

CDR3 sequence: CASSRTGVAVQFF. The CDR3 DNA reads TGTGCCAGCAGTAGGACAGGGGTGGCGGTGCAGTTCTTC. This rearrangement joins TRBV6-1 to TRBJ2-1; 9 bases match TRBD1. V gave up 5 bases and J gave up 12 bases; unmatched junction bases: 8. Germline V gene data show CDR1 as MNHNS and CDR2 as SASEGT. This CDR3 is built from 13 residues.

The chain links TRBV28 to TRBJ1-4, with 9 bases fitting TRBD1. Per germline, CDR1 MDHEN and CDR2 SYDVKM. CDR3 size: 15 residues. After removal of 6 bases from V and 4 bases from J, the junction contained 6 bases not matched to a gene. CDR3 protein: CASRPRQGGNEKLFF. The CDR3 DNA is TGTGCCAGCAGACCCCGACAGGGGGGTAATGAAAAACTGTTTTTT.

This clone was found once. The chain is built from TRBV27 and TRBJ2-7; D is possibly TRBD2 (5 bases). Per the germline V gene, CDR1 is MNHEY and CDR2 is SMNVEV (reference sequence). Trimming removed 6 bases from V and 3 bases from J, with 18 bases in between. The CDR3 extends over 15 amino acids. In DNA, the CDR3 is TGTGCCAGCAGCCCCCGGGGTCCGGCGGTCTACGAGCAGTACTTC. This codes for CASSPRGPAVYEQYF.

This rearrangement joins TRBV14 to TRBJ2-1, with TRBD2 identical over 11 bases. This CDR3 contains 17 residues. J gave up 5 bases and V 4 bases, and 10 bases lay outside the gene matches. Germline CDR1 is SGHDN and CDR2 is FVKESK. In DNA, the CDR3 is TGTGCCAGCAGCCTCCAGGTAGCGGGAGGGCCCCACAATGAGCAGTTCTTC. Translated, it gives CASSLQVAGGPHNEQFF.

The chain couples TRBV28 to TRBJ1-1, with D possibly matching TRBD1 (6 bases). Germline-derived CDR1 and CDR2 are MDHEN and SYDVKM. The CDR3 contains 15 residues. The V and J ends lost 5 bases and 5 bases respectively, with 18 bases between them. CDR3 amino acids: CASSPPYRVRTEAFF. The CDR3 bases are TGTGCCAGCAGTCCGCCTTACAGGGTTCGGACTGAAGCTTTCTTT.

The DNA of the CDR3 is TGTGCCAGCAGTGGCCGGAATGGACGTAGGGCAGATACGCAGTATTTT. Translation gives CASSGRNGRRADTQYF. The chain employs TRBV25-1 and TRBJ2-3; D unclear. CDR3 length: 16 amino acids. Germline V lookup: CDR1 MGHDK, CDR2 SYGVNS. Deletions cut 4 bases from V and 4 bases from J, with 18 bases between.

The CDR3 here is CASSEQSRDLQRGQFF. CDR3 in DNA: TGCGCCAGCAGCGAGCAATCCCGGGACCTTCAAAGGGGGCAGTTCTTC. V is TRBV5-1 and J is TRBJ2-1; D possibly uses TRBD1 or TRBD2 (5 bases each). This CDR3 region has 16 residues. Germline V gene lookup returns CDR1 SGHRS and CDR2 YFSETQ. Trimming shortened V by 4 bases and J by 12 bases, and 26 bases separated the two germline ends. The full variable domain, in which reference TRBV5-1 and TRBJ2-1 provide the parts outside the CDR3, is KAGVTQTPRYLIKTRGQQVTLSCSPISGHRSVSWYQQTPGQGLQFLFEYFSETQRNKGNFPGRFSGRQFSNSRSEMNVSTLELGDSALYLCASSEQSRDLQRGQFFGPGTRLTVL.

As to this clone: Other DNA sequences from this sample encode an identical CDR3 as well. V and J are TRBV27 and TRBJ1-5; the D gene is possibly TRBD1 (5 bases). This CDR3 has 15 amino acids. Germline assignment: CDR1 MNHEY and CDR2 SMNVEV (reference sequence). The V gene lost 0 bases and the J gene lost 4 bases, with 10 bases spanning the gap. This chain's CDR3 is CASSLSDGTNQPQHF. The DNA of the CDR3 is TGTGCCAGCAGTTTATCGGACGGGACTAATCAGCCCCAGCATTTT.

The chain couples TRBV7-9 to TRBJ2-7; D gene uncertain. The CDR3 contains 15 residues. With 3 bases removed from V and 4 bases from J, the gap between germline ends came to 16 bases. CDR1 is SEHNR and CDR2 is FQNEAQ in the germline V gene (reference sequence). The CDR3 loop is CASSFIPRKGYEQYF. CDR3 DNA: TGTGCCAGCAGCTTCATACCTAGAAAAGGATACGAGCAGTACTTC.

Comments on this clone: Its ends do not fully match the called genes, so a read error is possible. This sample includes further DNA sequences coding for the same CDR3. The chain links TRBV27 to TRBJ2-1; TRBD2 matches 12 bases. In germline, CDR1 is MNHEY, CDR2 SMNVEV (reference sequence). There are 14 residues in the CDR3. This chain's CDR3 is CASSPRTSGAEQFF. Here the CDR3 DNA reads TGCGCCAGCAGTCCCCGGACTAGCGGGGCTGAGCAGTTCTTC.

The chain is built from TRBV28 and TRBJ1-4; weak D call: TRBD1 (5 bases). In germline, CDR1 is MDHEN, CDR2 SYDVKM. V gave up 1 base and J gave up 3 bases, with 6 bases separating them. The CDR3 runs to 14 residues. CDR3 coding DNA: TGTGCCAGCAGTTTATCAGGGTCTAATGAAAAACTGTTTTTT. It translates to CASSLSGSNEKLFF.

The CDR3 here is CASSLGGTSGYFFLGQYF. The CDR3 nucleotides are TGTGCCAGCAGCTTAGGAGGGACTAGCGGTTACTTTTTCCTCGGGCAGTACTTC. The chain uses TRBV11-2 and TRBJ2-7, with 11 bases matching TRBD2. The length of the CDR3 is 18 residues. Germline loops: CDR1 SGHAT, CDR2 FQNNGV. V shed 1 base, J shed 9 bases, and the junction held 17 bases outside the gene matches.

This chain joins TRBV19 and TRBJ2-1; 8 bases are shared with TRBD1. The V gene end was trimmed by 6 bases and the J gene end by 4 bases; junction bases not matched to a gene: 11. Germline V gene lookup returns CDR1 LNHDA and CDR2 SQIVND (reference sequence). The CDR3 extends over 16 amino acids. The CDR3 DNA is TGTGCCAGTAGACCTCTCCAGGGGGCGCGGTACAATGAGCAGTTCTTC. It codes for CASRPLQGARYNEQFF.